Following are 30 T cell receptor beta chains from one sample sequenced in a study of blood T cell repertoires in COVID-19. Clones were read by immunoSEQ multiplex PCR, and TCRdb kept only the in-frame ones, dropping some. Among some 83,000 clones, around 84% were seen once, and the ten largest hold 3% to 4%. The sample was peripheral blood. The receptors here all came from a man between 50 and 59 years old with acute or convalescent COVID-19.

This rearrangement joins TRBV7-9 to TRBJ2-7; D is ambiguous. V was trimmed by 5 bases and J by 0 bases, leaving 11 bases between them. The CDR3 loop spans 14 amino acids. The germline gives CDR1 SEHNR, CDR2 FQNEAQ (reference sequence). CDR3: CASSLTESSYEQYF. The CDR3, as DNA: TGTGCCAGCAGCCTGACGGAGAGCTCCTACGAGCAGTACTTC.

The chain couples TRBV11-2 to TRBJ1-2; 7 bases line up with TRBD1. J gave up 5 bases and V 5 bases, and 11 bases lay outside the gene matches. This CDR3 comprises 15 residues. The V gene's germline CDR1 is SGHAT and CDR2 FQNNGV. The CDR3 nucleotides are TGTGCCAGCAGCAACTTAAAGAACAGGGGATATGGCTACACCTTC. It yields the protein CASSNLKNRGYGYTF.

This chain connects TRBV12-3 or TRBV12-4 to TRBJ1-5; D unresolved. The CDR3 runs to 13 residues. The V gene lost 2 bases and the J gene lost 5 bases, with 7 bases spanning the gap. The CDR3 DNA reads TGTGCCAGCAGTTTAAGAGTTCATCAGCCCCAGCATTTT. It specifies CASSLRVHQPQHF.

This clone was counted once. The J gene is TRBJ1-2, the V gene TRBV11-1; D remains unclear. Trimming left V 4 bases short and J 3 bases short, with 9 bases between. The CDR3 sequence is 13 residues long. Germline CDR1 SGHAT, CDR2 FQDESV (reference sequence). In nucleotides, the CDR3 is TGTGCCAGCAGCTCGGGTCGACACTATGGCTACACCTTC. Its protein is CASSSGRHYGYTF. Filled out from reference TRBV11-1 and TRBJ1-2, the complete variable domain reads EAEVAQSPRYKITEKSQAVAFWCDPISGHATLYWYRQILGQGPELLVQFQDESVVDDSQLPKDRFSAERLKGVDSTLKIQPAELGDSAMYLCASSSGRHYGYTFGSGTRLTVV.

The CDR3 protein is CASSSGTGYYEQYF. The DNA of the CDR3 is TGCGCCAGCAGCTCGGGGACAGGTTACTACGAGCAGTACTTC. This chain uses TRBV5-1 with TRBJ2-7, with 8 positions matching TRBD1. Germline trimming cut 3 bases from V and 3 bases from J; bases unmatched to any gene: 5. The germline V gene encodes CDR1 SGHRS and CDR2 YFSETQ. The CDR3 spans 14 residues.

The chain uses TRBV7-9 and TRBJ2-5, with D perhaps matching TRBD1 (5 bases). The V end lost 1 base, the J end lost 4 bases, and 10 bases lay between the germline ends. Germline CDR1 SEHNR, CDR2 FQNEAQ (reference sequence). CDR3 length: 14 residues. This CDR3 is CASSLVSGSETQYF. The CDR3 DNA reads as TGTGCCAGCAGCTTAGTGTCAGGGTCAGAGACCCAGTACTTC. The whole variable domain, remainder taken from reference TRBV7-9 and TRBJ2-5, is DTGVSQNPRHKITKRGQNVTFRCDPISEHNRLYWYRQTLGQGPEFLTYFQNEAQLEKSRLLSDRFSAERPKGSFSTLEIQRTEQGDSAMYLCASSLVSGSETQYFGPGTRLLVL.

This clone was detected once. The J gene is TRBJ1-1, the V gene TRBV29-1; D might be TRBD1 (5 bases). CDR3 length: 11 amino acids. The V end was cut by 0 bases, the J end by 10 bases, with 9 bases between. Germline V gives CDR1 SQVTM, CDR2 ANQGSEA. CDR3 in amino acids: CSVEDGGRAFF. The CDR3 DNA reads as TGCAGCGTTGAAGATGGGGGGAGAGCTTTCTTT.

Worth noting for this clone: This sample includes further DNA sequences coding for the same CDR3. The chain has TRBV19 and TRBJ2-1; TRBD2 matches 12 bases. The trim removed 6 bases at V and 6 bases at J, leaving 0 bases unmatched. Germline V gives CDR1 LNHDA, CDR2 SQIVND (reference sequence). CDR3 length equals 13 residues. The CDR3, as DNA: TGTGCCAGTAGACTAGCGGGAGGCAATGAGCAGTTCTTC. Translation: CASRLAGGNEQFF.

The J gene is TRBJ1-1, the V gene TRBV19; D is possibly TRBD1 (6 bases). The ends were cut back, 7 bases at V and 1 base at J, with 13 bases in the middle. CDR3 size: 14 residues. Germline CDR1 is LNHDA and CDR2 is SQIVND (reference sequence). This CDR3 is CASNLQGGNTEAFF. The CDR3 DNA sequence: TGTGCCAGTAATCTACAGGGTGGGAACACTGAAGCTTTCTTT.

The rearrangement joins TRBV10-3 to TRBJ2-2, with a weak D call TRBD1 (6 bases). V dropped 6 bases and J dropped 4 bases, with 15 bases sitting between them. This CDR3 comprises 15 residues. Germline V lookup: CDR1 ENHRY, CDR2 SYGVKD. Here the CDR3 DNA reads TGTGCCATCAGCCGCGACATAGGGGGCACCGGGGAGCTGTTTTTT. It is translated as CAISRDIGGTGELFF.

CDR3 DNA sequence: TGCAGCGCGGGGACTAGCCGAAAATACAATGAGCAGTTCTTC. This translates into CSAGTSRKYNEQFF. V gene TRBV29-1 combines with J gene TRBJ2-1, with TRBD2 matching over 9 bases. With 7 bases clipped from V and 4 bases from J, the junction kept 8 bases outside the gene matches. CDR3 length: 14 amino acids. Germline V gene sequence: CDR1 SQVTM, CDR2 ANQGSEA.

In nucleotides, the CDR3 is TGTGCCAGCAGTCAAACGACAGGGAAAAACTATGGCTACACCTTC. As protein: CASSQTTGKNYGYTF. The V gene is TRBV6-5, the J gene TRBJ1-2; 7 nucleotides align to TRBD1. Germline CDR1 reads MNHEY; CDR2 reads SVGAGI. The junction had 8 bases not matched to a gene; V was cut back by 5 bases and J by 2 bases. The CDR3 extends over 15 amino acids.

This clone appeared a single time. The chain couples TRBV12-3 or TRBV12-4 to TRBJ2-1; 9 nucleotides align to TRBD1. The junction had 5 bases not matched to a gene; V was cut back by 7 bases and J by 7 bases. This CDR3 has 13 residues. The CDR3 loop is CASTTGGFNEQFF. The CDR3 nucleotides are TGTGCCAGCACCACAGGGGGCTTTAATGAGCAGTTCTTC.

The V gene is TRBV7-2, the J gene TRBJ1-5; 11 bases fit TRBD1. Germline assignment: CDR1 SGHTA and CDR2 FQGNSA. The CDR3 contains 17 residues. Trimming removed 0 bases from V and 4 bases from J; junction bases left unmatched: 5. The CDR3: CASSLASDRGPNQPQHF. Here the CDR3 DNA reads TGTGCCAGCAGCTTAGCCTCGGACAGGGGGCCGAATCAGCCCCAGCATTTT.

V usage is TRBV6-6 and J usage is TRBJ2-2, with D possibly being TRBD1 (5 bases). Germline V lookup: CDR1 MNHNY, CDR2 SVGAGI (reference sequence). V dropped 7 bases and J dropped 0 bases, with 12 bases sitting between them. This CDR3 has 15 amino acids. This CDR3 is CASTKRQTNTGELFF. DNA of the CDR3: TGTGCCAGCACCAAGAGACAGACGAACACCGGGGAGCTGTTTTTT.

This clone has just one count. This chain links TRBV6-4 with TRBJ2-7; no clear D gene. CDR3 size: 12 residues. The V gene's germline CDR1 is MRHNA and CDR2 SNTAGT. V lost 0 bases and J lost 9, with 9 bases in between. CDR3: CASSDSRNRQYF. The DNA for the CDR3 is TGTGCCAGCAGTGACTCCCGGAACAGGCAGTACTTC.

V is TRBV7-9 and J is TRBJ2-1, with 11 bases lining up with TRBD1. The CDR3 totals 15 residues. V shed 4 bases, J shed 2 bases, and the junction held 1 base outside the gene matches. Germline V lookup: CDR1 SEHNR, CDR2 FQNEAQ (reference sequence). In nucleotides, the CDR3 is TGTGCCAGCAGCTCGGGACAGGGGGCCTACAATGAGCAGTTCTTC. Translating it yields CASSSGQGAYNEQFF.

This chain links TRBV18 with TRBJ1-4, with D possibly TRBD1 on 6 matching bases. CDR1 KGHSH and CDR2 LQKENI come from the germline V gene. Trimming stripped 5 bases from V and 4 bases from J, with 8 bases between. There are 13 residues in the CDR3. CDR3 DNA sequence: TGTGCCAGCTCAAGGACAGTTAATGAAAAACTGTTTTTT. Its protein product is CASSRTVNEKLFF.

The rearrangement uses TRBV7-9 and TRBJ2-1; no reliable D call. This CDR3 is built from 13 residues. Germline lookup yields CDR1 SEHNR and CDR2 FQNEAQ (reference sequence). Between the trimmed V and J ends, which lost 1 base and 9 bases, there was a span of 10 bases. CDR3 sequence: CASSLGASFEQFF. The CDR3 DNA sequence: TGTGCCAGCAGCTTAGGGGCTTCCTTTGAGCAGTTCTTC.

The V and J genes are TRBV14 and TRBJ2-1; perhaps TRBD2 as D (6 bases). Germline V gene lookup returns CDR1 SGHDN and CDR2 FVKESK. This CDR3 contains 15 residues. Deletions cut 5 bases from V and 8 bases from J, with 19 bases between. CDR3 amino acids: CASSSTGSWGDEQFF. For the CDR3, the DNA is TGTGCCAGCAGCAGCACTGGCAGCTGGGGGGATGAGCAGTTCTTC.

The chain uses TRBV28 and TRBJ2-4, with no clear D. The CDR3 is 16 residues long. The V end lost 3 bases, the J end lost 0 bases, and 12 bases lay between the germline ends. The V gene's germline CDR1 is MDHEN and CDR2 SYDVKM. The CDR3 reads CASSLDSDLAKNIQYF. The CDR3 DNA sequence: TGTGCCAGCAGTTTGGATTCAGACTTAGCCAAAAACATTCAGTACTTC.

The V gene is TRBV5-8, the J gene TRBJ2-1, with 13 nucleotides matching TRBD2. V trimming: 5 bases; J trimming: 8 bases; junction bases outside the gene matches: 10. Germline V gene data show CDR1 as SGHTS and CDR2 as YDEGEE. The CDR3 is made up of 16 amino acids. The CDR3 loop is CASRSRTSGRRDEQFF. CDR3 DNA sequence: TGTGCCAGCAGATCGCGGACTAGCGGGAGAAGAGATGAGCAGTTCTTC.

The rearrangement joins TRBV29-1 to TRBJ1-4; the D gene is possibly TRBD1 (5 bases). The germline CDR1 and CDR2 sequences are SQVTM and ANQGSEA. The V end lost 4 bases, the J end lost 0 bases, and 9 bases lay between the germline ends. CDR3 length: 14 amino acids. The CDR3 region is CSVGRGATNEKLFF. The DNA of the CDR3 is TGCAGCGTTGGGAGGGGTGCAACTAATGAAAAACTGTTTTTT.

This chain links TRBV5-1 with TRBJ1-6; D remains unclear. The CDR3 covers 15 residues. The V end was cut by 0 bases, the J end by 7 bases, with 11 bases between. Germline V CDR1 and CDR2: SGHRS, YFSETQ. The CDR3 DNA reads TGCGCCAGCAGCTTGGTTGGGGAGATCAATTCACCCCTCCACTTT. Residues: CASSLVGEINSPLHF.

The rearrangement uses TRBV20-1 and TRBJ1-2; 7 bases are a match to TRBD1. This CDR3 spans 11 amino acids. Germline CDR1 DFQATT, CDR2 SNEGSKA (reference sequence). The trim removed 5 bases at V and 7 bases at J, leaving 4 bases unmatched. CDR3 sequence: CSAPRQGGYTF. In DNA form, the CDR3 reads TGCAGTGCTCCCCGACAGGGTGGCTACACCTTC.

The rearrangement links TRBV3-1 (or the pseudogene TRBV3-2) to TRBJ2-3; D possibly corresponds to TRBD2 (5 bases). Looked up from germline, CDR1 is LGHDT and CDR2 is YNNKEL (reference sequence). The CDR3 runs to 11 residues. Trimming cost V 10 bases and J 3 bases, with 8 bases left between them. The CDR3: CATGLTDTQYF. In nucleotides, the CDR3 is TGTGCCACCGGACTGACAGATACGCAGTATTTT.

This sequence joins TRBV5-7 and TRBJ2-3; TRBD2 aligns across 9 bases. TRBV5-7 is treated as an ORF (open reading frame) with a function not yet certain. There are 17 residues in the CDR3. The J segment lost 4 bases and the V segment lost 4 bases, leaving 13 bases of the junction unmatched. The CDR3, as DNA: TGTGCCAGCAGCGCCGAGCCGGGACTAGCTAAACCAGATACGCAGTATTTT. Amino acid sequence: CASSAEPGLAKPDTQYF.

The CDR3 nucleotides read TGTGCCACCGCGAGCGAACTTTACCAAGAGACCCAGTACTTC. It specifies CATASELYQETQYF. The genes are TRBV3-1 (or the pseudogene TRBV3-2) and TRBJ2-5; D not certain. The V gene's germline CDR1 is LGHDT and CDR2 YNNKEL (reference sequence). Trimming pared 10 bases from V and 0 bases from J, leaving 15 bases between. The CDR3 is made up of 14 amino acids.

The rearrangement joins TRBV9 to TRBJ2-1; unclear D gene. V lost 3 bases and J lost 0, with 4 bases in between. CDR3 length: 13 residues. Germline V lookup: CDR1 SGDLS, CDR2 YYNGEE. This chain's CDR3 is CASSDNSYNEQFF. In DNA form, the CDR3 reads TGTGCCAGCAGCGATAACTCCTACAATGAGCAGTTCTTC. The full variable domain, with the rest looked up from reference TRBV9 and TRBJ2-1, is DSGVTQTPKHLITATGQRVTLRCSPRSGDLSVYWYQQSLDQGLQFLIQYYNGEERAKGNILERFSAQQFPDLHSELNLSSLELGDSALYFCASSDNSYNEQFFGPGTRLTVL.

The chain recombines TRBV12-3 or TRBV12-4 with TRBJ1-2, with a possible D match to TRBD1 (5 bases). V was pared by 3 bases and J by 7 bases, with 12 bases between. CDR3 size: 13 residues. As DNA, the CDR3 is TGTGCCAGCAGTTTGTTGACAGTCGGTGGCTACACCTTC. Amino acid sequence: CASSLLTVGGYTF.